This entry lists 18 T cell receptor beta chains sequenced from one sample in a study of shared clonotypes between healthy human individuals. Here immunoSEQ multiplex PCR was the method, and the copy in TCRdb shows in-frame clones only, minus some. The sample records roughly 2,500,000 clones, 90% to 95% being singletons. The sample consisted of naive CD4+ T cells from PBMCs. As for subset: CD45RA+ positively selected. These receptors were collected from a man aged 18 to 30 in good health. Some clones in this sample may be carry-over from other donors' samples.

This clone was detected once. This chain connects TRBV6-1 to TRBJ1-5; no definite D call. The CDR3 is 12 residues long. CDR1 and CDR2 from the germline V gene are MNHNS and SASEGT. The germline V and J ends were trimmed by 5 bases and 7 bases, with 9 bases remaining between them. The CDR3 is CASSLTPQPQHF. CDR3 nucleotides: TGTGCCAGCAGTTTGACACCCCAGCCCCAGCATTTT.

The chain joins TRBV7-6 to TRBJ2-7; D remains unclear. Germline loops: CDR1 SGHVS, CDR2 FNYEAQ. Trimming took 3 bases from V and 6 from J, leaving 15 bases between them. The CDR3 extends over 14 amino acids. The CDR3 loop reads CASSFKPEVSEQYF. CDR3 nucleotides: TGTGCCAGCAGCTTTAAACCCGAGGTATCCGAGCAGTACTTC.

The chain joins TRBV5-1 to TRBJ2-7; 13 bases are shared with TRBD2. The CDR3 consists of 23 residues. Trimming at V came to 0 bases and at J to 5 bases, leaving 26 bases not matched to a gene. Germline CDR1 reads SGHRS; CDR2 reads YFSETQ. CDR3 region: CASSLGSDRGNLGLAGLQDEQYF. CDR3 DNA sequence: TGCGCCAGCAGCTTGGGGTCCGACAGGGGGAACTTGGGACTAGCGGGACTTCAGGACGAGCAGTACTTC.

J is TRBJ1-2 and V is TRBV9; D gene uncertain. Germline V CDR1 and CDR2: SGDLS, YYNGEE. Between the trimmed V and J ends, which lost 3 bases and 2 bases, there was a span of 14 bases. There are 15 residues in the CDR3. The CDR3 nucleotides are TGTGCCAGCAGCGCCCAACGAGGCGGAAACTATGGCTACACCTTC. Residues: CASSAQRGGNYGYTF.

The genes are TRBV5-4 and TRBJ2-3; 11 nucleotides line up with TRBD2. The CDR3 covers 16 residues. Germline CDR1 is SGHNT and CDR2 is YYREEE (reference sequence). V trimming: 2 bases; J trimming: 6 bases; junction bases outside the gene matches: 8. Here the CDR3 DNA reads TGTGCCAGCAGCTTTATGACTAGCGGGACAGCGGATACGCAGTATTTT. Encoded protein: CASSFMTSGTADTQYF.

The chain carries TRBV28 and TRBJ1-5; 9 positions match TRBD1. The trim removed 6 bases at V and 4 bases at J, leaving 10 bases unmatched. In germline, CDR1 is MDHEN, CDR2 SYDVKM. This CDR3 is 16 amino acids long. In nucleotides, the CDR3 is TGTGCCAGCAGATCACCGGGACAGGGTGAGAATCAGCCCCAGCATTTT. Its translation: CASRSPGQGENQPQHF.

The chain is built from TRBV7-2 and TRBJ2-7; 7 nucleotides align to TRBD2. V was clipped by 5 bases and J by 9 bases; unmatched bases: 13. This CDR3 is 14 amino acids long. Germline V gene lookup returns CDR1 SGHTA and CDR2 FQGNSA. CDR3 amino acids: CASSPGLREAGQYF. Written as DNA, the CDR3 is TGTGCCAGCAGCCCCGGACTCCGGGAGGCGGGGCAGTACTTC.

CDR3 sequence: CASSQMGQNTEAFF. In DNA, the CDR3 is TGTGCCAGCTCCCAAATGGGACAGAACACTGAAGCTTTCTTT. The chain joins TRBV18 to TRBJ1-1; D possibly corresponds to TRBD1 (6 bases). Germline CDR1 is KGHSH and CDR2 is LQKENI. Trimming removed 6 bases from V and 1 base from J, with 12 bases in between. CDR3 size: 14 residues.

The V and J genes are TRBV7-9 and TRBJ1-5; D is unclear. Germline CDR1 and CDR2: SEHNR and FQNEAQ (reference sequence). V shed 2 bases and J shed 5 bases, with 16 bases lying between them. The CDR3 extends over 16 amino acids. The CDR3 DNA reads as TGTGCCAGCAGCTTATACGCCCGGGATGGAGATCAGCCCCAGCATTTT. Translating it yields CASSLYARDGDQPQHF.

The chain has TRBV7-9 and TRBJ2-7, with D uncertain. Germline CDR1 SEHNR, CDR2 FQNEAQ (reference sequence). V was clipped by 5 bases and J by 1 base, with 12 bases between them. The CDR3 sequence is 14 residues long. The CDR3 region has the DNA TGTGCCAGCAGCGCCCTCCCCCTATCCTACGAGCAGTACTTC. Translating gives CASSALPLSYEQYF.

Regarding this clone: Different DNA sequences within this sample yield the same CDR3. The chain is built from TRBV7-8 and TRBJ1-5, with D possibly matching TRBD1 (5 bases). The V and J ends lost 1 base and 3 bases respectively, with 10 bases between them. There are 15 residues in the CDR3. CDR1 and CDR2 from the germline V gene are SGHVS and FQNEAQ. CDR3 protein: CASSLGGSSNQPQHF. In nucleotides, the CDR3 is TGTGCCAGCAGCTTAGGGGGGAGTTCCAATCAGCCCCAGCATTTT.

This clone was observed a single time. The CDR3 is CASSPPYGTLEQYF. The CDR3 region has the DNA TGTGCCAGCAGCCCCCCCTATGGAACTCTTGAGCAGTACTTC. The chain has TRBV4-2 and TRBJ2-7; no firm D call. CDR1 and CDR2 (germline): LGHNA, YNFKEQ. This CDR3 region has 14 residues. V lost 4 bases to trimming and J lost 7 bases, with 17 bases between them.

This clone was seen a single time. Additional DNA sequences in this sample encode the identical CDR3. The chain has TRBV2 and TRBJ2-3; TRBD2 matches at 14 bases. Germline V lookup: CDR1 SNHLY, CDR2 FYNNEI. J lost 3 bases, V lost 4 bases, and 0 bases had no gene match. The CDR3 length is 15 residues. CDR3 coding DNA: TGTGCCAGCAGTGGGACTAGCGGGAGGACAGATACGCAGTATTTT. Translated, it gives CASSGTSGRTDTQYF. The full variable domain, its missing parts supplied by reference TRBV2 and TRBJ2-3, is EPEVTQTPSHQVTQMGQEVILRCVPISNHLYFYWYRQILGQKVEFLVSFYNNEISEKSEIFDDQFSVERPDGSNFTLKIRSTKLEDSAMYFCASSGTSGRTDTQYFGPGTRLTVL.

The rearrangement joins TRBV29-1 to TRBJ2-1, with D perhaps TRBD1 or TRBD2 (6 bases each). The CDR3 spans 18 residues. The germline V gene encodes CDR1 SQVTM and CDR2 ANQGSEA. V lost 4 bases and J 0 bases, leaving 22 bases between the germline ends. The CDR3 here is CSVAIGGLAKSSYNEQFF. CDR3 DNA sequence: TGCAGCGTTGCGATAGGGGGTCTAGCGAAGAGCTCCTACAATGAGCAGTTCTTC.

CDR3 sequence (DNA): TGCGCCAGCAGCCAAGATCGGGGTAAACCCCAGCATTTT. It encodes CASSQDRGKPQHF. The rearrangement links TRBV4-3 to TRBJ1-5; no firm D call. The CDR3 is made up of 13 amino acids. Trimming left V 0 bases short and J 10 bases short, with 10 bases between. Germline assignment: CDR1 LGHNA and CDR2 YSLEER.

The chain has TRBV5-1 and TRBJ2-2; 8 nucleotides line up with TRBD1. CDR1 is SGHRS and CDR2 is YFSETQ in the germline V gene. Unmatched junction bases numbered 7, after V lost 5 bases and J lost 4 bases. The CDR3 has 15 residues. This CDR3 is CASSPRTGRTGELFF. CDR3 DNA: TGCGCCAGCAGTCCCCGGACAGGGCGCACCGGGGAGCTGTTTTTT.

The V gene is TRBV10-3, the J gene TRBJ2-7; no clear D. Trimming removed 11 bases at V and 7 bases at J, with 18 bases between. The CDR3 loop spans 12 amino acids. Germline values: CDR1 ENHRY, CDR2 SYGVKD. CDR3 DNA: TGTGCCGTCGGTGCCAGGAGATGGGAGCAGTACTTC. As protein: CAVGARRWEQYF.

J is TRBJ1-1 and V is TRBV5-1; the D is unclear. There are 15 residues in the CDR3. Germline V gene sequence: CDR1 SGHRS, CDR2 YFSETQ. The V and J ends lost 2 bases and 3 bases respectively, with 14 bases between them. CDR3 sequence: CASSFTPTTYTEAFF. CDR3 nucleotides: TGCGCCAGCAGCTTTACACCCACTACTTACACTGAAGCTTTCTTT.